This TCR beta chain is from a study of cytomegalovirus exposure and HLA in healthy donors. About the research overall: In an early release, HLA-typed donors contributed 75 million to 85 million unique TCR sequences.

Healthy bone marrow donors supplied every sample. Germline CDR1 is MRHNA and CDR2 is SNTAGT. The trim removed 6 bases at V and 7 bases at J, leaving 13 bases unmatched. This CDR3 contains 15 residues. 60 Vbeta and 13 Jbeta primers were used in PCR. Generated by immunoSEQ multiplex PCR, the TCRdb table keeps only in-frame clones and is missing some. Of 130,000 to 150,000 clones in the sample, around 72% are singletons; the top ten hold around an eighth. The sample consisted of PBMCs. The TCR comes from a human donor in good health. J is TRBJ1-1 and V is TRBV6-4; 8 bases are shared with TRBD1. CDR3: CASRPQTGELGEAFF. The CDR3 region has the DNA TGTGCCAGCAGACCCCAGACAGGGGAGTTGGGTGAAGCTTTCTTT.